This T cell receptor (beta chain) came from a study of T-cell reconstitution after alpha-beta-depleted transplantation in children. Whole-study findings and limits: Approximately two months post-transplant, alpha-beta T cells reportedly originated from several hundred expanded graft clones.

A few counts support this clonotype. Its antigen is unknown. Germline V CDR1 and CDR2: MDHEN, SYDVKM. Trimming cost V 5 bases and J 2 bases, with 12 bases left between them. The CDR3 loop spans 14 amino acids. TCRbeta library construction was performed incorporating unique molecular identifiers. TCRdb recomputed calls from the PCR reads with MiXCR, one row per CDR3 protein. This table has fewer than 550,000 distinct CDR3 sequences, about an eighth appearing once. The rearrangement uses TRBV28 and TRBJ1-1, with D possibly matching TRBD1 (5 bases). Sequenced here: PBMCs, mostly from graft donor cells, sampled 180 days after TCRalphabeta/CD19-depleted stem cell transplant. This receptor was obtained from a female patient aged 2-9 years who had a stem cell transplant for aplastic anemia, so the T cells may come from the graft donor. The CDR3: CASSPRTPNTEAFF. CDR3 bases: TGTGCCAGCAGTCCCCGGACACCTAACACTGAAGCTTTCTTT.